The clone carrying this T cell receptor beta chain was seen a single time. Method: immunoSEQ multiplex PCR; TCRdb's copy keeps in-frame clones and lacks some. The sample carries about 160,000 clones, about four fifths recorded once. The entry originates in a study of blood T cell repertoires in COVID-19. About the study: Samples came from the United States, Italy and Spain, spanning acute and convalescent COVID-19. From T cells, B-cell-depleted T cells, or PBMCs came the material, which was cDNA or gDNA.

J gave up 4 bases and V 1 base, and 3 bases lay outside the gene matches. The CDR3 totals 15 residues. Per the germline V gene, CDR1 is LGHDT and CDR2 is YNNKEL (reference sequence). Ages ranged from about 18 to 90 years, with residence in 20 to 30 US areas. Participant reports of clinical history set cohort assignment. This clonotype originated in a man aged 55 to 70 who had recovered from COVID-19. The rearrangement uses TRBV3-1 (or the pseudogene TRBV3-2) and TRBJ2-1; 8 bases align to TRBD1. Specimen: PBMCs or T cells enriched from blood (not recorded which). CDR3 protein: CASSQGRTGYNEQFF. Written as DNA, the CDR3 is TGTGCCAGCAGCCAAGGCAGGACAGGGTACAATGAGCAGTTCTTC.